The 31 T cell receptor beta chains in this list originate from one sample, sequenced in a study of T cells after yellow fever vaccination. TCRdb used MiXCR to reprocess the 5' RACE reads, holding one entry per CDR3 protein. The profile shows about 96,000 distinct CDR3 sequences, 7.5% to 10% of them singletons. The sequences come from CD8+ T cells not binding an NS4B(214-222) dextramer, sorted from PBMCs, collected roughly 14 days after the first yellow fever vaccination. The receptors were gathered from a man between 18 and 35 years old who received the YFV17D yellow fever vaccine.

This clonotype is termed medium-sized (0.01 to 0.1%). V is TRBV19 and J is TRBJ1-2, with D possibly being TRBD1 (5 bases). V was trimmed by 6 bases and J by 0 bases, leaving 14 bases between them. The length of the CDR3 is 15 residues. Germline V CDR1 and CDR2: LNHDA, SQIVND (reference sequence). The chain's CDR3 is CASRMFQGANYGYTF. The CDR3 DNA reads TGTGCCAGTAGAATGTTCCAGGGAGCTAACTATGGCTACACCTTC.

This clonotype was seen many times. This CDR3 reads CASSQEPPGTYYNEQFF. DNA of the CDR3: TGTGCCAGCAGCCAAGAGCCCCCAGGAACCTATTACAATGAGCAGTTCTTC. J is TRBJ2-1 and V is TRBV3-1; the D is unclear. The V gene lost 0 bases and the J gene lost 4 bases, with 16 bases spanning the gap. CDR3 size: 17 residues. Germline CDR1 reads LGHDT; CDR2 reads YNNKEL (reference sequence).

A word on this clonotype: A much larger clone lies a single base off, so this may be a read error. This sequence joins TRBV28 and TRBJ1-2, with a tentative D call TRBD1 (6 bases). CDR3 size: 15 residues. CDR1 MDHEN and CDR2 SYDVKM come from the germline V gene. The CDR3 protein is CASSPLGGGFYGFTF. CDR3 DNA: TGTGCCAGCAGTCCGCTTGGGGGGGGCTTCTATGGCTTCACCTTC.

This clonotype was picked up many times. V and J are TRBV7-2 and TRBJ1-1, with no clear D. CDR3 length equals 12 residues. Trimming shortened V by 5 bases and J by 4 bases, and 8 bases separated the two germline ends. The V gene's germline CDR1 is SGHTA and CDR2 FQGNSA. CDR3: CASSISSTEAFF. DNA of the CDR3: TGTGCCAGCAGCATAAGTTCCACTGAAGCTTTCTTT.

This clonotype appeared a few times. For the CDR3, the DNA is TGTGCCTGGAGTGGGTTTACGGGCCCAGATACGCAGTATTTT. Amino acid sequence: CAWSGFTGPDTQYF. The chain uses TRBV30 and TRBJ2-3; D gene unclear. Looked up from germline, CDR1 is GTSNPN and CDR2 is SVGIG (reference sequence). The V gene lost 1 base and the J gene lost 4 bases, with 12 bases spanning the gap. The CDR3 loop spans 14 amino acids. Drawing the rest from reference TRBV30 and TRBJ2-3, the complete variable domain is SQTIHQWPATLVQPVGSPLSLECTVEGTSNPNLYWYRQAAGRGLQLLFYSVGIGQISSEVPQNLSASRPQDRQFILSSKKLLLSDSGFYLCAWSGFTGPDTQYFGPGTRLTVL.

This chain joins TRBV27 and TRBJ2-2; D is ambiguous. Germline V gene sequence: CDR1 MNHEY, CDR2 SMNVEV (reference sequence). This CDR3 contains 14 residues. The germline V and J ends were trimmed by 5 bases and 2 bases, with 9 bases remaining between them. The CDR3 is CASSPSRNTGELFF. CDR3 DNA sequence: TGTGCCAGCAGTCCCTCCCGAAACACCGGGGAGCTGTTTTTT.

There are a few counts of this clonotype. The V gene is TRBV4-1, the J gene TRBJ2-1; 16 nucleotides match TRBD2. The germline CDR1 and CDR2 sequences are MGHRA and YSYEKL. V gave up 0 bases and J gave up 9 bases; unmatched junction bases: 8. The CDR3 runs 18 residues. CDR3 bases: TGCGCCAGCAGCCAAGATGGGACTAGCGGGGGGGCCAGGGGTGAGCAGTTCTTC. Translation gives CASSQDGTSGGARGEQFF.

This clonotype was picked up a small number of times. The chain combines TRBV19 with TRBJ2-2; D not certain. This CDR3 is built from 11 residues. CDR1 is LNHDA, CDR2 SQIVND, per germline (reference sequence). The V end lost 6 bases, the J end lost 6 bases, and 5 bases lay between the germline ends. CDR3 protein: CASRLAGELFF. The CDR3 coding sequence is TGTGCCAGTAGGTTAGCCGGGGAGCTGTTTTTT.

The table lists this clonotype with a few counts. The CDR3 nucleotides are TGTGCCAGCAGCTTGCGGAGGGGAAGGGTCGCCTACGAGCAGTACTTC. Translation: CASSLRRGRVAYEQYF. The rearrangement links TRBV5-6 to TRBJ2-7; the D gene is possibly TRBD2 (6 bases). The CDR3 runs to 16 residues. CDR1 SGHDT and CDR2 YYEEEE come from the germline V gene. The V and J ends lost 1 base and 2 bases respectively, with 16 bases between them.

This clonotype showed up just a few times. This sequence joins TRBV12-5 and TRBJ1-2; D may be TRBD1 (5 bases). The CDR3 consists of 12 residues. Germline loops: CDR1 LGHNT, CDR2 FRNRAP. V was shortened by 4 bases and J by 8 bases, with 11 bases between the two germline ends. The CDR3 loop is CASGWDLGGYTF. CDR3 bases: TGTGCTAGTGGTTGGGACCTGGGGGGCTACACCTTC. The full variable domain, with the rest looked up from reference TRBV12-5 and TRBJ1-2, is DARVTQTPRHKVTEMGQEVTMRCQPILGHNTVFWYRQTMMQGLELLAYFRNRAPLDDSGMPKDRFSAEMPDATLATLKIQPSEPRDSAVYFCASGWDLGGYTFGSGTRLTVV.

This clonotype was observed a handful of times. Relative to the germline gene, one junction end is altered; a read error may explain this. This rearrangement joins TRBV7-7 to TRBJ2-2; D is unclear. Germline V gene data show CDR1 as SSHAT and CDR2 as FNYEAQ (reference sequence). This CDR3 has 14 residues. The CDR3 region is CASSLEGPDGELFF. In nucleotides, the CDR3 is TGTGCTAGCAGTTTGGAAGGCCCCGACGGGGAGCTGTTTTTT.

The chain couples TRBV29-1 to TRBJ2-5; tentative D call: TRBD1 (5 bases). Trimming pared 2 bases from V and 5 bases from J, leaving 27 bases between. The V gene's germline CDR1 is SQVTM and CDR2 ANQGSEA. This CDR3 spans 18 amino acids. CDR3 coding DNA: TGCAGCGTTGAAAGGGCCGGGCACAGTGTTAAAGCAGGGGAGACCCAGTACTTC. As protein: CSVERAGHSVKAGETQYF.

This clonotype was seen a few times. The chain links TRBV4-1 to TRBJ2-3; a weak D match, TRBD2 (6 bases). CDR1 and CDR2 from the germline V gene are MGHRA and YSYEKL. The CDR3 has 17 amino acids. The V gene lost 4 bases and the J gene lost 2 bases, with 19 bases spanning the gap. The CDR3 spells CASSPGLRGLTTDTQYF. DNA of the CDR3: TGCGCCAGCAGCCCAGGCTTGCGGGGTCTTACCACAGATACGCAGTATTTT.

This clonotype was picked up a small number of times. The rearrangement joins TRBV27 to TRBJ2-2; tentatively, D is TRBD1 or TRBD2 (5 bases each). The CDR3 extends over 15 amino acids. Germline CDR1 reads MNHEY; CDR2 reads SMNVEV (reference sequence). V lost 5 bases to trimming and J lost 1 base, with 11 bases between them. The CDR3 here is CASSQRDGNTGELFF. In DNA, the CDR3 is TGTGCCAGCAGTCAACGGGACGGGAACACCGGGGAGCTGTTTTTT.

This clonotype has more than one count but fewer than ten. This chain joins TRBV14 and TRBJ1-1; perhaps TRBD1 as D (5 bases). Germline values: CDR1 SGHDN, CDR2 FVKESK. The CDR3 runs to 15 residues. V shed 5 bases and J shed 5 bases, with 18 bases lying between them. CDR3 amino acids: CASSLSFRVPTEAFF. Written as DNA, the CDR3 is TGTGCCAGCAGCTTGTCCTTCAGGGTACCGACTGAAGCTTTCTTT.

This clonotype was observed a handful of times. This sequence joins TRBV5-1 and TRBJ2-7, with D perhaps matching TRBD1 or TRBD2 (6 bases each). In germline, CDR1 is SGHRS, CDR2 YFSETQ. This CDR3 has 15 residues. Trimming removed 2 bases from V and 3 bases from J, with 15 bases in between. The CDR3 here is CASSLTQEGVYEQYF. CDR3 nucleotides: TGCGCCAGCAGCTTAACGCAGGAGGGGGTCTACGAGCAGTACTTC.

This clonotype was observed a handful of times. V and J are TRBV6-5 and TRBJ1-5; D unclear. Deletions cut 2 bases from V and 1 base from J, with 6 bases between. The CDR3 is 14 amino acids. Germline CDR1 reads MNHEY; CDR2 reads SVGAGI. The CDR3: CASSYGVSNQPQHF. As DNA, the CDR3 is TGTGCCAGCAGTTACGGGGTAAGCAATCAGCCCCAGCATTTT.

This clonotype was detected only a few times. The DNA is left out, because the CDR3 cannot be placed on it with certainty; the CDR3 is given as TCRdb lists it. V gene TRBV6-5 combines with J gene TRBJ2-1. The CDR3 adds up to 14 amino acids, both ends counted. CDR1 is MNHEY and CDR2 is SVGAGI in the germline V gene. Here the CDR3 reads CASSSSTSGNEQFF.

This clonotype was observed many times. V usage is TRBV14 and J usage is TRBJ2-1; 8 nucleotides agree with TRBD2. CDR1 is SGHDN and CDR2 is FVKESK in the germline V gene. The CDR3 consists of 13 residues. Losses at the gene ends were 5 bases for V and 8 bases for J; bases not matched to a gene: 5. CDR3 in DNA: TGTGCCAGCAGCGGATTAGCGGGGTATGAGCAGTTCTTC. Its translation is CASSGLAGYEQFF.

V usage is TRBV28 and J usage is TRBJ1-5; TRBD1 matches 9 bases. V lost 0 bases to trimming and J lost 7 bases; unmatched junction nucleotides: 13. CDR3 length: 18 amino acids. Looked up from germline, CDR1 is MDHEN and CDR2 is SYDVKM. For the CDR3, the DNA is TGTGCCAGCAGTTTATGGTTCCCCCAACAGGGGGCAGGGCAGCCCCAGCATTTT. Translation: CASSLWFPQQGAGQPQHF.

The chain joins TRBV27 to TRBJ2-1; D might be TRBD1 or TRBD2, each matching 5 bases. The CDR3 is made up of 14 amino acids. Deletions cut 0 bases from V and 7 bases from J, with 10 bases between. CDR1 and CDR2 (germline): MNHEY, SMNVEV (reference sequence). The CDR3 is CASSLSGRGNEQFF. The CDR3 nucleotides read TGTGCCAGCAGTTTATCGGGACGAGGGAATGAGCAGTTCTTC.

This clonotype was detected a few times. The rearrangement joins TRBV6-5 to TRBJ2-7; 8 bases align to TRBD1. Germline loops: CDR1 MNHEY, CDR2 SVGAGI. Trimming cost V 2 bases and J 7 bases; bases outside gene matches: 13. The CDR3 consists of 16 residues. CDR3 residues: CASSYGVGDRPLEQYF. CDR3 nucleotide sequence: TGTGCCAGCAGTTACGGGGTAGGGGACAGGCCCTTAGAGCAGTACTTC.

The chain carries TRBV6-6 and TRBJ1-1; no definite D call. From germline, CDR1 is MNHNY and CDR2 SVGAGI (reference sequence). V lost 0 bases, J lost 3 bases, and 2 bases lay in between. The CDR3 spans 12 residues. The CDR3 here is CASSYSYTEAFF. CDR3 sequence (DNA): TGTGCCAGCAGTTACTCGTACACTGAAGCTTTCTTT.

Worth noting for this clonotype: At one end the junction does not follow the germline gene, possibly because of a read error. This chain uses TRBV7-9 with TRBJ2-6; weak D call: TRBD1 (5 bases). Germline V gene data show CDR1 as SEHNR and CDR2 as FQNEAQ (reference sequence). The CDR3 consists of 14 residues. In DNA form, the CDR3 reads TGTGCCCGCAGCCCCGCAACAGGATGGGACGTCCTGACTTTC. It codes for CARSPATGWDVLTF.

The gene calls are TRBV12-3 or TRBV12-4 and TRBJ1-3, with D tentatively TRBD1 (5 bases). CDR3 size: 14 residues. Trimming shortened V by 3 bases and J by 2 bases, and 8 bases separated the two germline ends. The CDR3 here is CASSLAGTGNTIYF. Here the CDR3 DNA reads TGTGCCAGCAGTTTGGCAGGGACTGGAAACACCATATATTTT.

This clonotype showed up just a few times. The J gene is TRBJ1-1, the V gene TRBV4-3, with D uncertain. This CDR3 is built from 17 residues. The V end was cut by 1 base, the J end by 1 base, with 16 bases between. CDR1 and CDR2 from the germline V gene are LGHNA and YSLEER. In nucleotides, the CDR3 is TGCGCCAGCAGCCAAGGCCCAGGAGGCAGGCAGAACACTGAAGCTTTCTTT. Amino acid sequence: CASSQGPGGRQNTEAFF.

This clonotype was counted a few times. The chain carries TRBV24-1 and TRBJ1-1, with no clear D. Deletions cut 5 bases from V and 1 base from J, with 7 bases between. Per germline, CDR1 KGHDR and CDR2 SFDVKD. The CDR3 loop spans 13 amino acids. The CDR3 region is CATSVGRNTEAFF. CDR3 bases: TGTGCCACCAGTGTGGGCAGGAACACTGAAGCTTTCTTT.

V is TRBV19 and J is TRBJ2-7, with D perhaps TRBD1 (6 bases). The CDR3 has 14 amino acids. The germline V gene has CDR1 LNHDA and CDR2 SQIVND (reference sequence). The ends were cut back, 2 bases at V and 2 bases at J, with 10 bases in the middle. In DNA, the CDR3 is TGTGCCAGTAGTATAATCGCAGGGGCCTACGAGCAGTACTTC. Translating gives CASSIIAGAYEQYF.

This clonotype was detected ten times or more. This rearrangement joins TRBV6-1 to TRBJ2-3; either TRBD1 or TRBD2 may fit D (5 bases each). V was pared by 7 bases and J by 4 bases, with 15 bases between. This CDR3 contains 14 residues. The germline V gene encodes CDR1 MNHNS and CDR2 SASEGT. As DNA, the CDR3 is TGTGCCAGCACCACTGGGGGTCCGGCAGATACGCAGTATTTT. Amino acids: CASTTGGPADTQYF.

This clonotype has a handful of counts. CDR3 in amino acids: CASKTGHQGYTF. DNA of the CDR3: TGTGCTAGTAAGACGGGCCACCAAGGCTACACCTTC. V usage is TRBV12-5 and J usage is TRBJ1-2; D ambiguous. Germline values: CDR1 LGHNT, CDR2 FRNRAP. V shed 8 bases and J shed 8 bases, with 15 bases lying between them. The CDR3 is 12 amino acids.

In its sample, this clonotype was seen many times. The chain couples TRBV10-3 to TRBJ2-5, with D possibly matching TRBD2 (5 bases). Trimming pared 6 bases from V and 0 bases from J, leaving 11 bases between. The CDR3 consists of 14 residues. The germline V gene has CDR1 ENHRY and CDR2 SYGVKD. CDR3 DNA sequence: TGTGCCATCAGGGGAGAGGGTTACCAAGAGACCCAGTACTTC. Its protein is CAIRGEGYQETQYF.